The clone carrying this T cell receptor beta chain was seen ten or more times. These data come from a study of T cells in Graves' hyperthyroidism and ophthalmopathy. Authors of the study amplified TCR beta CDR3 regions from RNA transcripts. Using the HTBI primer set, a first-round RT-PCR was run on the TCR CDR3. TCRdb processed the multiplex PCR reads anew with MiXCR; each CDR3 protein has one entry. This table has more than 350,000 distinct CDR3 sequences, about 14% appearing once. The V end was cut by 6 bases, the J end by 3 bases, with 21 bases between. Per the germline V gene, CDR1 is MDHEN and CDR2 is SYDVKM. The CDR3 runs to 16 residues.

What was sequenced was blood. V gene TRBV28 combines with J gene TRBJ2-7, with a weak D call TRBD2 (6 bases). The clonotype comes from a woman under 40 with Graves' ophthalmopathy. The CDR3 DNA is TGTGCCAGCAGCCCTACTCGGGGGAGCGGAGACTACGAGCAGTACTTC. It codes for CASSPTRGSGDYEQYF.